The table lists the clone carrying this T cell receptor beta chain with a few counts. The sample belongs to a study of beta chain features in type 1 diabetes. TCRB transcripts that were expressed got sequenced, as all of the isolated RNA had been reverse transcribed. Sequenced by immunoSEQ multiplex PCR; TCRdb stores in-frame clones only, minus some. The top ten clones hold under 0.02% of a sample with 350,000 to 450,000 clones, about 14% of them seen once. The sample was naive CD4+ T cells from blood. This clonotype was obtained from a woman aged 18-29 years in good health.

DNA for the CDR3: TGTGCCAGCAGCTTTCAGCGGGAGGGAAGAAATGAGCAGTTCTTC. Residues: CASSFQREGRNEQFF. This sequence joins TRBV7-9 and TRBJ2-1, with 10 nucleotides matching TRBD2. V was pared by 3 bases and J by 7 bases, with 6 bases of the junction left unmatched. The CDR3 length is 15 residues. Looked up from germline, CDR1 is SEHNR and CDR2 is FQNEAQ (reference sequence).